One sample yielded the 2 T cell receptor beta chains listed below, sequenced in a study of blood T cell repertoires in COVID-19. Produced via immunoSEQ multiplex PCR; TCRdb's table is partial and in-frame only. Among tens of thousands of clones listed, less than 95% were seen once. The sample taken for sequencing was peripheral blood. The receptor set was obtained from a human donor with active COVID-19. The donor label of this sample is uncertain.

The V gene is TRBV6-6, the J gene TRBJ2-6; 8 nucleotides align to TRBD1. The J segment lost 2 bases and the V segment lost 5 bases, leaving 8 bases of the junction unmatched. Germline lookup yields CDR1 MNHNY and CDR2 SVGAGI (reference sequence). The CDR3 runs 17 residues. CDR3 nucleotides: TGTGCCAGCAGTCTCTCAGGGGGCGTTGCTGGGGCCAACGTCCTGACTTTC. It is translated as CASSLSGGVAGANVLTF.

Only one count was recorded for this clone. The CDR3 protein is CASSEAVRGGETQYF. Here the CDR3 DNA reads TGTGCCAGCAGTGAAGCCGTCCGGGGTGGGGAGACCCAGTACTTC. This chain joins TRBV2 and TRBJ2-5, with TRBD2 as a possible D gene (5 bases). With 0 bases removed from V and 5 bases from J, the gap between germline ends came to 13 bases. Per the germline V gene, CDR1 is SNHLY and CDR2 is FYNNEI. CDR3 length equals 15 residues.